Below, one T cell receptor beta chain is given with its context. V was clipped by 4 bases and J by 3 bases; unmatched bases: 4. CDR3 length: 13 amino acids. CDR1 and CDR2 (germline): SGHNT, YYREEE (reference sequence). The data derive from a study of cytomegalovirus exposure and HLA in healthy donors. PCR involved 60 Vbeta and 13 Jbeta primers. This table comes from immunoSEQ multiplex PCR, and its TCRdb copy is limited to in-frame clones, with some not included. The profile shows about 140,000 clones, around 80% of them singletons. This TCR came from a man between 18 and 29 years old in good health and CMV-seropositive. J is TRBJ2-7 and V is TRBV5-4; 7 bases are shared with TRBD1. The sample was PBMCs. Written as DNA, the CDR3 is TGTGCCAGCAGCCGGACAGGAAACTACGAGCAGTACTTC. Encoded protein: CASSRTGNYEQYF.